This TCR beta chain emerged from a study of shared clonotypes between healthy human individuals. The wider study: Each donor's CD4 naive and CD4 memory cells filled three plates apiece, CD8 naive two, and CD8 memory one. Study results and caveats: Generally, naive subsets came out with larger estimated richness than memory subsets.

Method: immunoSEQ multiplex PCR; TCRdb's copy keeps in-frame clones and lacks some. Among over a million clones, 70% to 80% were seen once, and the ten largest hold approximately 1.5%. Points on this clone: Its antigen is as yet unknown. Mismatch with germline at one junction end may stem from a read error.

Germline V gives CDR1 SGHTA, CDR2 FQGNSA. CDR3 size: 13 residues. Material for sequencing was memory CD4+ T cells sorted from blood. As to subset: CD45RA-negative fraction. The chain employs TRBV7-2 and TRBJ2-6; the match to TRBD1 covers 8 bases. This receptor was obtained from a man aged 18 to 30 in good health. CDR3 nucleotides: TGTGCCAGCAGCCAACAGGGGGGCAACGTCCTGACTTTC. It encodes CASSQQGGNVLTF.